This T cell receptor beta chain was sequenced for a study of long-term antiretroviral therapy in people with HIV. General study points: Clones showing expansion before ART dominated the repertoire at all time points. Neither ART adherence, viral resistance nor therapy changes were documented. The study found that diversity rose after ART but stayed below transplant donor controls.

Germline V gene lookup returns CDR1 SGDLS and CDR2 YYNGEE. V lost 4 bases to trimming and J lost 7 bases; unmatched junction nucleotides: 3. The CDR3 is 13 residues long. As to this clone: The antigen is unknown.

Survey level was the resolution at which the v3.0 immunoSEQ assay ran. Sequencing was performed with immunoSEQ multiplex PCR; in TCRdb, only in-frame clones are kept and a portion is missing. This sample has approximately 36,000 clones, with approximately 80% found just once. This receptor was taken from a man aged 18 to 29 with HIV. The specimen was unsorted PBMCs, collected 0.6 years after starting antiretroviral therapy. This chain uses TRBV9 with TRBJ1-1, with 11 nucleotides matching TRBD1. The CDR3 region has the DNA TGTGCCAGCAGCTCCGGGACAGGGGGTGAAGCTTTCTTT. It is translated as CASSSGTGGEAFF.